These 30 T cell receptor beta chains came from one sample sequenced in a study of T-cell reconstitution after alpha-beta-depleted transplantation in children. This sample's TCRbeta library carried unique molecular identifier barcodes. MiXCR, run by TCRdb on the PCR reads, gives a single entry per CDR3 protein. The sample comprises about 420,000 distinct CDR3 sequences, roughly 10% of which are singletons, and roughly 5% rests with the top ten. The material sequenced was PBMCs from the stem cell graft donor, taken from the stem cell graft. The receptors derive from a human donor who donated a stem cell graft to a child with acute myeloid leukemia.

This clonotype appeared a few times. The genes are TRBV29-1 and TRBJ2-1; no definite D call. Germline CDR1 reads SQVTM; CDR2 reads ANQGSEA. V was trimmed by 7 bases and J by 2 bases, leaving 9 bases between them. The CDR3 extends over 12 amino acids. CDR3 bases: TGCAGCGCTATAAAAACCTACAATGAGCAGTTCTTC. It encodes CSAIKTYNEQFF.

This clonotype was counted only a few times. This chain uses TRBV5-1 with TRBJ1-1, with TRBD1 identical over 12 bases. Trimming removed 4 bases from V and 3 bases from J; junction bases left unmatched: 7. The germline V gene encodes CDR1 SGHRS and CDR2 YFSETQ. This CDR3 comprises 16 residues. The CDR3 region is CASSQGQGAYDTEAFF. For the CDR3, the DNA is TGCGCCAGCAGCCAGGGACAGGGGGCTTACGACACTGAAGCTTTCTTT.

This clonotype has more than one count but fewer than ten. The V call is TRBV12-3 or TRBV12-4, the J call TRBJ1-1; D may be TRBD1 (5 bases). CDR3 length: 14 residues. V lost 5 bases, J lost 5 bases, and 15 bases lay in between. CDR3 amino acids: CASSPRDQRTEAFF. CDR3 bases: TGTGCCAGCAGTCCCCGGGACCAGAGGACTGAAGCTTTCTTT.

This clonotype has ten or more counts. As DNA, the CDR3 is TGCGCCAGCAGCTTGGGTGTAGCGGAAGAGAACAATGAGCAGTTCTTC. This sequence encodes CASSLGVAEENNEQFF. The chain links TRBV5-1 to TRBJ2-1, with a tentative D call TRBD2 (6 bases). The V and J ends lost 0 bases and 5 bases respectively, with 15 bases between them. The CDR3 is 16 residues long. Germline V gene sequence: CDR1 SGHRS, CDR2 YFSETQ.

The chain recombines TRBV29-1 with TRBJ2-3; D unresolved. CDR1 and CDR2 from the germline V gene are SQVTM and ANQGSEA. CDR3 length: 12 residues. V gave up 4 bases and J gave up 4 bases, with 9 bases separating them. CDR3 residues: CSVVGLADTQYF. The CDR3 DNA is TGCAGCGTTGTCGGGCTAGCAGATACGCAGTATTTT.

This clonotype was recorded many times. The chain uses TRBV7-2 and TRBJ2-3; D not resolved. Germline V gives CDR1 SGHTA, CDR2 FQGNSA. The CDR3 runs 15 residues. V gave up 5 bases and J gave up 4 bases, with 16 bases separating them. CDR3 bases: TGTGCCAGCAGCCTAGGAAATGCTGGGTCAGATACGCAGTATTTT. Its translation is CASSLGNAGSDTQYF.

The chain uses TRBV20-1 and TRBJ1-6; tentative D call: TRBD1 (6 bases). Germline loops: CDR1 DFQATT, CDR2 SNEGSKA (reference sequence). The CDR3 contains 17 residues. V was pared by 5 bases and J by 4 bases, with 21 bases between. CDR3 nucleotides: TGCAGTGCTTACAAACTGAATTCGGACAGATATAATTCACCCCTCCACTTT. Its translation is CSAYKLNSDRYNSPLHF.

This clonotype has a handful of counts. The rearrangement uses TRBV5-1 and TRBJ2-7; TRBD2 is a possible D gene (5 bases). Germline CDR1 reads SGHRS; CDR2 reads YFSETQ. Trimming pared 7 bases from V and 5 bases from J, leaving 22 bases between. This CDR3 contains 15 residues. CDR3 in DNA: TGCGCCAGCTCCCCCCGGGGTCCTAAATTAGACGAGCAGTACTTC. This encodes CASSPRGPKLDEQYF.

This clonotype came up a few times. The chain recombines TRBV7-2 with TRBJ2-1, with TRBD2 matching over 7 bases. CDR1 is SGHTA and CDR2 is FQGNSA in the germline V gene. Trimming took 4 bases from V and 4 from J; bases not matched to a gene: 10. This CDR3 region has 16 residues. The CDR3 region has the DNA TGTGCCAGCAGCTACGGGCATCGGGGGGTTTACAATGAGCAGTTCTTC. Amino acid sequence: CASSYGHRGVYNEQFF.

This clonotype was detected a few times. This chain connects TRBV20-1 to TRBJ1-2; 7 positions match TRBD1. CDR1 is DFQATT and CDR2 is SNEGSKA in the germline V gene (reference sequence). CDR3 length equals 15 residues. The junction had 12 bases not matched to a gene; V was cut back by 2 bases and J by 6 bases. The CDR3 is CSARTQGVGVNGYTF. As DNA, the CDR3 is TGCAGTGCTAGAACCCAGGGGGTGGGAGTAAATGGCTACACCTTC.

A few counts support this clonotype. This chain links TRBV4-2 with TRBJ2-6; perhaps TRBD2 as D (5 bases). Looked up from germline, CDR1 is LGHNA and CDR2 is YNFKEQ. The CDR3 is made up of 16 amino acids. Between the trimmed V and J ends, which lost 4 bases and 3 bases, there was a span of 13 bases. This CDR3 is CASSPSGGGGANVLTF. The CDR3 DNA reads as TGTGCCAGCAGCCCCTCCGGAGGAGGTGGGGCCAACGTCCTGACTTTC.

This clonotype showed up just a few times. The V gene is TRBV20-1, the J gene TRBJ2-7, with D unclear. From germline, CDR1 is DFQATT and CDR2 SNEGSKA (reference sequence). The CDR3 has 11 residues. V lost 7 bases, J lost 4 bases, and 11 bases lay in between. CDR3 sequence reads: CSVPVGYEQYF. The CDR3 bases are TGCAGTGTCCCGGTGGGATACGAGCAGTACTTC.

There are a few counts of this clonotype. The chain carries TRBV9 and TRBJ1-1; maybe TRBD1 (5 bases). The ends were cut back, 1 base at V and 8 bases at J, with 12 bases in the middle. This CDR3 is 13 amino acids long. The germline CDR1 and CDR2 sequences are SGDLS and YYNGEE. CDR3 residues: CASSVSGGREAFF. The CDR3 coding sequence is TGTGCCAGCAGCGTATCTGGGGGGAGAGAAGCTTTCTTT.

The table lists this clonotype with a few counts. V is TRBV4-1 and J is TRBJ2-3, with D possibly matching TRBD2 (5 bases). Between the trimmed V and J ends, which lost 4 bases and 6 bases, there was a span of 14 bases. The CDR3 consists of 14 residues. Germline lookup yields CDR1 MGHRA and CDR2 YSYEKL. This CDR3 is CASSPRTLIDTQYF. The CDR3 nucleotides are TGCGCCAGCAGCCCTCGGACTCTCATCGATACGCAGTATTTT.

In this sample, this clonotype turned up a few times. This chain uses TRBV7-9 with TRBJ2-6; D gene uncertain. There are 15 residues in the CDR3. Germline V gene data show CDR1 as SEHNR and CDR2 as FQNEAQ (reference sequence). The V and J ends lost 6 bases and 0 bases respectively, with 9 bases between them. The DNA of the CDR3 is TGTGCCAGCAGGGGCGTCAACTCTGGGGCCAACGTCCTGACTTTC. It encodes CASRGVNSGANVLTF.

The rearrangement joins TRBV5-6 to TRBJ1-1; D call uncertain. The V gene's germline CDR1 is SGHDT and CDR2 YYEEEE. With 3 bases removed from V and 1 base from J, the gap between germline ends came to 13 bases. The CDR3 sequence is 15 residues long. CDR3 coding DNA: TGTGCCAGCAGCTCATCCATAGTGGGGAACACTGAAGCTTTCTTT. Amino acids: CASSSSIVGNTEAFF.

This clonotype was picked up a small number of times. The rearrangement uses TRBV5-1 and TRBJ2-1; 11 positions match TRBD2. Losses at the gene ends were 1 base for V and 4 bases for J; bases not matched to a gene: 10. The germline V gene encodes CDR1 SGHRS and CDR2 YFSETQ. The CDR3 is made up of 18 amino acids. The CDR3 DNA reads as TGCGCCAGCAGCTTGACGAGTAGCGGGGGGGCCCGGTACAATGAGCAGTTCTTC. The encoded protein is CASSLTSSGGARYNEQFF.

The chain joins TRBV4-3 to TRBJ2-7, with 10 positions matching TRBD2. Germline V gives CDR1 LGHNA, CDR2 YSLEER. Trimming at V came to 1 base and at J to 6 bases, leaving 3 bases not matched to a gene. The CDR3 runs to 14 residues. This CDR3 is CASSQVLAGVEQYF. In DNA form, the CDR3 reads TGCGCCAGCAGCCAAGTCCTAGCGGGAGTCGAGCAGTACTTC.

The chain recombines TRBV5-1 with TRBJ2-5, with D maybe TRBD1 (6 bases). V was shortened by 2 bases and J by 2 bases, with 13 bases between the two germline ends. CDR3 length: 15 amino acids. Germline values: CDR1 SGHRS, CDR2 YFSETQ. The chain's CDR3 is CASSLGARGQETQYF. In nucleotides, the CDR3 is TGCGCCAGCAGCTTAGGGGCCAGGGGACAAGAGACCCAGTACTTC.

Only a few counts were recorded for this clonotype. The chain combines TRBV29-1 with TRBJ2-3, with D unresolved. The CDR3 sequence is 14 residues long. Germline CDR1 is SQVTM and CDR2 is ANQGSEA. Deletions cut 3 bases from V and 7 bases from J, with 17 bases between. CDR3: CSVEGWYDLHTQYF. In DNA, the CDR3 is TGCAGCGTTGAGGGTTGGTACGACTTGCATACGCAGTATTTT.

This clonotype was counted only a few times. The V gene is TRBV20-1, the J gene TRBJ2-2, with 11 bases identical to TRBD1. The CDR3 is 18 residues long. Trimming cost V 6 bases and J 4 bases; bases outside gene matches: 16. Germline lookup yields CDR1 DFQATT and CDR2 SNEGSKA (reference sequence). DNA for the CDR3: TGCAGTGCCGCCGCCTTTGGACAGGGGGCGTTCGTCACCGGGGAGCTGTTTTTT. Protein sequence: CSAAAFGQGAFVTGELFF.

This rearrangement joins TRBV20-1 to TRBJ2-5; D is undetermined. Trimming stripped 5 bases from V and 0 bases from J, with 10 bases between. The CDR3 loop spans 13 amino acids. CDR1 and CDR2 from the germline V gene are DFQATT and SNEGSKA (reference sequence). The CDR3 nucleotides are TGCAGTGCTGAAGGACGGCACCAAGAGACCCAGTACTTC. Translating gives CSAEGRHQETQYF.

The chain's CDR3 is CASSLIRLKDTDTQYF. In DNA form, the CDR3 reads TGTGCCAGCAGTTTAATCCGCCTTAAAGACACAGATACGCAGTATTTT. The chain recombines TRBV27 with TRBJ2-3, with unresolved D. V was cut by 2 bases and J by 2 bases, with 14 bases left in between. CDR1 MNHEY and CDR2 SMNVEV come from the germline V gene (reference sequence). The length of the CDR3 is 16 residues.

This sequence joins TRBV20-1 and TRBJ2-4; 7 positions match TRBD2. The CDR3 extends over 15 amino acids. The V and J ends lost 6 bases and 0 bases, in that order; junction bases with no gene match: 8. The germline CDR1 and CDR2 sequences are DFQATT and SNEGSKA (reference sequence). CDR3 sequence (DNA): TGCAGTGCCGCCCTGGCGGGGGTAGCCAAAAACATTCAGTACTTC. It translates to CSAALAGVAKNIQYF.

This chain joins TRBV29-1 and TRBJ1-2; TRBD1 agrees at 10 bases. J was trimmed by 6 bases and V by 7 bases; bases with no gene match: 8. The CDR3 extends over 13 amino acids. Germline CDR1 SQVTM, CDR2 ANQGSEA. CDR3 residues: CSGRTGGVNGYTF. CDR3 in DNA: TGCAGCGGACGGACAGGGGGTGTTAATGGCTACACCTTC.

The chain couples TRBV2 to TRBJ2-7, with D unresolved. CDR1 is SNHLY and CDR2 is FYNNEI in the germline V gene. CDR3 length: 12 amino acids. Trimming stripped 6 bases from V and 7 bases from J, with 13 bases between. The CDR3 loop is CASSALPGEQYV. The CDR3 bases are TGTGCCAGCAGCGCCCTACCCGGGGAGCAGTACGTC.

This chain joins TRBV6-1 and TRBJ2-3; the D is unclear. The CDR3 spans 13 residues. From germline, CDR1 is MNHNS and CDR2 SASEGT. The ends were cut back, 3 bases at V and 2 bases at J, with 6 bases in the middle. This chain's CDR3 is CASSDRFTDTQYF. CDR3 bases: TGTGCCAGCAGTGACAGGTTCACAGATACGCAGTATTTT.

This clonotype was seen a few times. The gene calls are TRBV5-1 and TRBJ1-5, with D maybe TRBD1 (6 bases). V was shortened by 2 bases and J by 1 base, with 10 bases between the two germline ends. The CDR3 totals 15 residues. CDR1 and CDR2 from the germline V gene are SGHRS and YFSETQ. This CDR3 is CASSFQGLSNQPQHF. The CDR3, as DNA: TGCGCCAGCAGCTTCCAGGGGCTGAGCAATCAGCCCCAGCATTTT.

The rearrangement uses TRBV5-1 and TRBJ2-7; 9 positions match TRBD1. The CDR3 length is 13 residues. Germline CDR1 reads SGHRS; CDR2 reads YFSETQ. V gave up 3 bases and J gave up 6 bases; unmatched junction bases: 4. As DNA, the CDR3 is TGCGCCAGCAGCTATACAGGGGGCGGCGAGCAGTACTTC. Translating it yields CASSYTGGGEQYF.

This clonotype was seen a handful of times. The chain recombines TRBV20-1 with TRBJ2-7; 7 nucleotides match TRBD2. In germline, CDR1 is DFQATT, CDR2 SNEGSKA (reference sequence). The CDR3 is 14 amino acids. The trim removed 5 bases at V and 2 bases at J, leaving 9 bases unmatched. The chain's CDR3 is CSAQKPGLPYEQYF. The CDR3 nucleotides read TGCAGTGCTCAAAAGCCGGGACTACCCTACGAGCAGTACTTC.